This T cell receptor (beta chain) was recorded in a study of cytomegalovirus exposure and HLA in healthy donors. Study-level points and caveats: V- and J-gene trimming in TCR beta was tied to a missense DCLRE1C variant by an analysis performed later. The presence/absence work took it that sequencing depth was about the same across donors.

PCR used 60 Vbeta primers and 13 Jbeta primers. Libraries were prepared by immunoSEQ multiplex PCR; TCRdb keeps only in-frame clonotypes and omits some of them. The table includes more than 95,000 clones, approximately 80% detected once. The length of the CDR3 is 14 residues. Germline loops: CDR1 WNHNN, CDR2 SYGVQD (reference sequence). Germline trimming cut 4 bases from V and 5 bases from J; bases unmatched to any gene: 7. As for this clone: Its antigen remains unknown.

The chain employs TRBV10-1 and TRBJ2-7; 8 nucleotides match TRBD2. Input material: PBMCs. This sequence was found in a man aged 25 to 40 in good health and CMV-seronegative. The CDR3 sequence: CASSVSGGANEQYF. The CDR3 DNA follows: TGCGCCAGCAGTGTTTCCGGGGGGGCCAACGAGCAGTACTTC.